The clone carrying this T cell receptor beta chain was observed a handful of times. Its specificity is unknown. With V trimmed by 4 bases and J by 6 bases, 8 bases remained unmatched. Germline loops: CDR1 SQVTM, CDR2 ANQGSEA. The CDR3 totals 15 residues. The sample is drawn from a study of blood T cells in healthy people across ages. Findings and limits, study-wide: One million T cells yielded diversity estimates that were considered underestimates.

It was with a sample-barcoded 5' primer and a J-beta primer mix that a second PCR of roughly 6 to 12 cycles was run. TCRdb itself ran the 5' RACE reads through MiXCR, one entry per CDR3 protein. Of some 1.6 million distinct CDR3 sequences in the sample, roughly 32% were seen once. The receptor was derived from a woman aged 25 to 45 in good health. The gene calls are TRBV29-1 and TRBJ2-1, with 11 positions matching TRBD2. Material for sequencing was blood. The CDR3 region is CSVVSPGLAANEQFF. As DNA, the CDR3 is TGCAGCGTTGTTAGCCCGGGACTAGCGGCCAATGAGCAGTTCTTC.